This is a list of T cell receptor beta chains from one sample in a study of cytotoxic CD8 clonotypes in ibrutinib-treated CLL. Clones were read by immunoSEQ multiplex PCR, and TCRdb kept only the in-frame ones, dropping some. Among some 70,000 clones listed, about nine tenths were seen once. The sequences come from PBMCs, collected after 12 months of ibrutinib treatment. Every receptor here comes from a human donor with chronic lymphocytic leukemia. Both conserved end residues are part of each CDR3. A D gene is named only where the DNA matches it firmly. Not every row has a clone size; where given, it reads once, few, many or a size class.

TRBV19	TRBD2	.	TRBJ2-3	CASTGGRRGLAGGRRTDTQYF	TGTGCCAGTACGGGGGGGCGCCGCGGGCTAGCGGGAGGGCGGCGCACAGATACGCAGTATTTT
TRBV7-9	.	.	TRBJ1-5	CASSLGRTANNQPQHF	TGTGCCAGCAGCTTAGGGCGGACAGCAAACAATCAGCCCCAGCATTTT
TRBV11-2	TRBD2	.	TRBJ2-7	CASSLYPETSGYEQYF	TGTGCCAGCAGCCTCTACCCCGAGACTAGCGGATACGAGCAGTACTTC
TRBV29-1	TRBD1	.	TRBJ2-5	CSVSPRGLWETQYF	TGCAGCGTTTCCCCTAGGGGGCTATGGGAGACCCAGTACTTC
TRBV19	TRBD1	.	TRBJ1-2	CASSPGQIYYGYTF	TGTGCCAGTAGCCCGGGACAGATCTACTATGGCTACACCTTC
TRBV27	.	.	TRBJ2-5	CASSSLYQETQYF	TGTGCCAGCAGTTCCTTGTACCAAGAGACCCAGTACTTC
TRBV10-1	TRBD1	few	TRBJ2-2	CASSVGQDTGELFF	TGCGCCAGCAGTGTCGGACAGGACACCGGGGAGCTGTTTTTT
TRBV5-1	.	.	TRBJ2-7	CASSLEVATYEQYF	TGCGCCAGCAGCTTGGAGGTAGCCACCTACGAGCAGTACTTC
TRBV29-1	.	.	TRBJ1-2	CSVVGGTGGYTF	TGCAGCGTTGTCGGGGGCACGGGAGGCTACACCTTC
TRBV5-5	.	.	TRBJ1-1	CASSLVGQGNTEAFF	TGTGCCAGCAGCTTGGTTGGGCAGGGTAACACTGAAGCTTTCTTT